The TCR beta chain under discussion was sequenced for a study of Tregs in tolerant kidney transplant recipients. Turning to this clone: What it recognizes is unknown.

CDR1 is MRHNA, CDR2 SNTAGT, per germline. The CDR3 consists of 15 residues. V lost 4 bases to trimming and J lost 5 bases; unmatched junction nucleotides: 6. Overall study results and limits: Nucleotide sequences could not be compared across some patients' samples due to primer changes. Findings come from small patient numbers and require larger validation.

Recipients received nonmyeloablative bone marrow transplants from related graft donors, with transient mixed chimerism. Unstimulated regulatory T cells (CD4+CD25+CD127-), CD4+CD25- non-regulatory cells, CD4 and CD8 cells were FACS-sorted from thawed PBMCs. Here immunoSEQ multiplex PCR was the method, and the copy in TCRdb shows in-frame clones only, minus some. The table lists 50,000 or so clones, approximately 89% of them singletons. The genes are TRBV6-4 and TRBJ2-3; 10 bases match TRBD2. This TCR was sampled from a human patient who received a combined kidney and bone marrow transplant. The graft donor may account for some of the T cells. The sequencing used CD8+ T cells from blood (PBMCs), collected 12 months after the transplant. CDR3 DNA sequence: TGTGCCAGCAGTGCGATAGCGGGGGGTAAAGATACGCAGTATTTT. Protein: CASSAIAGGKDTQYF.